This TCR beta chain was recovered during a study of regulatory T cells in long-lasting Graves disease. Across the study: New Graves' disease cases had less than 3 months of antithyroid drugs.

General study findings and limits: Persistent patients had a count of shared public clonotypes (about 2,500) that exceeded that of new patients (roughly 1,000).

In regard to this clonotype: Its antigen is not known.

To make TCR beta libraries, researchers used iRepertoire HTBI primers and Arm-PCR of CDR3 regions. TCRdb re-called the multiplex PCR reads with MiXCR, one entry per CDR3 protein. The table shows 410,000 or so distinct CDR3 sequences, with 15% occurring only once. CDR1 and CDR2 (germline): SQVTM, ANQGSEA. The V and J ends lost 6 bases and 0 bases respectively, with 27 bases between them. The CDR3 extends over 19 amino acids. Time point reported: newly diagnosed GD, antithyroid drugs for less than 3 months. The TCR library was prepared using RNA isolated from PBMCs. This sample was shared with a second study, whose subject was T cells in Graves' hyperthyroidism and ophthalmopathy. That paper adds: The HTBI primer set was used in a first-round RT-PCR of the TCR CDR3.

The rearrangement joins TRBV29-1 to TRBJ2-1; TRBD1 is a possible D gene (5 bases). The starting material was peripheral blood mononuclear cells (PBMCs), obtained at new diagnosis, from a patient treated with antithyroid drugs. This TCR was recovered from a woman aged 25 to 39 with Graves disease. The CDR3 nucleotides are TGCAGCGTGAACTTGTGGGTTGGGGCCAGGACACTCTCCTACAATGAGCAGTTCTTC. Translating it yields CSVNLWVGARTLSYNEQFF.